The 6 T cell receptor beta chains below were found in one sample sequenced in a study of Graves' ophthalmopathy and Graves' hyperthyroidism. Amplified TCR beta CDR3 regions were obtained using RNA transcripts as template. The first round was an RT-PCR with HTBI primers, and the second round was a multiplex PCR. One entry per CDR3 protein, called by TCRdb with MiXCR from the multiplex PCR reads. The table shows 450,000 to 600,000 distinct CDR3 sequences, with roughly 40% occurring only once. Specimen: peripheral blood or thyroid tissue (not recorded which). Source of these receptors: an adult man with Graves' hyperthyroidism.

The chain employs TRBV3-1 and TRBJ2-7; D gene uncertain. The V gene's germline CDR1 is LGHDT and CDR2 YNNKEL (reference sequence). Trimming pared 0 bases from V and 3 bases from J, leaving 9 bases between. This CDR3 has 14 amino acids. The CDR3 nucleotides are TGTGCCAGCAGCCAAGAGACTGCAATCTACGAGCAGTACTTC. Its translation is CASSQETAIYEQYF.

In its sample, this clonotype was seen many times. The chain carries TRBV6-6 and TRBJ1-2; D uncertain. The CDR3 runs to 13 residues. The V and J ends lost 5 bases and 4 bases respectively, with 11 bases between them. Germline assignment: CDR1 MNHNY and CDR2 SVGAGI (reference sequence). The CDR3 DNA follows: TGTGCCAGCAGTGACCCGGCGGGCTATGGCTACACCTTC. This sequence encodes CASSDPAGYGYTF.

In this sample, this clonotype turned up a few times. The CDR3 nucleotides read TGCGCCAGCAGCCAAGAGTACAACAGTGGAAACACCATATATTTT. It codes for CASSQEYNSGNTIYF. The rearrangement uses TRBV4-1 and TRBJ1-3; D not resolved. Germline loops: CDR1 MGHRA, CDR2 YSYEKL. The V gene lost 0 bases and the J gene lost 3 bases, with 9 bases spanning the gap. The CDR3 is made up of 15 amino acids.

Concerning this clonotype itself: This clone may be a read error of a much larger clone one base away. This rearrangement joins TRBV10-3 to TRBJ1-1, with 11 nucleotides matching TRBD1. The CDR3 has 13 residues. Germline values: CDR1 ENHRY, CDR2 SYGVKD. The trim removed 7 bases at V and 10 bases at J, leaving 8 bases unmatched. The CDR3 DNA reads as TGTGCCATCAACCCCGGGACAGGGGGAATAGCTTTCTTT. It yields the protein CAINPGTGGIAFF.

This clonotype occurred a few times. At one end the junction does not follow the germline gene, possibly because of a read error. The chain carries TRBV12-3 or TRBV12-4 and TRBJ1-2; no clear D. There are 13 residues in the CDR3. CDR3 bases: TGTGCCAGCAGCCATGGAAGGAGCTATAGCTACACCTTC. The encoded protein is CASSHGRSYSYTF.

The chain has TRBV29-1 and TRBJ1-2; 11 nucleotides agree with TRBD1. The CDR3 has 12 amino acids. In germline, CDR1 is SQVTM, CDR2 ANQGSEA. The V segment lost 8 bases and the J segment 8 bases; nucleotides outside the gene matches: 7. For the CDR3, the DNA is TGCAGCAGGGGGACAGGGGGACACGGCTACACCTTC. Encoded protein: CSRGTGGHGYTF.